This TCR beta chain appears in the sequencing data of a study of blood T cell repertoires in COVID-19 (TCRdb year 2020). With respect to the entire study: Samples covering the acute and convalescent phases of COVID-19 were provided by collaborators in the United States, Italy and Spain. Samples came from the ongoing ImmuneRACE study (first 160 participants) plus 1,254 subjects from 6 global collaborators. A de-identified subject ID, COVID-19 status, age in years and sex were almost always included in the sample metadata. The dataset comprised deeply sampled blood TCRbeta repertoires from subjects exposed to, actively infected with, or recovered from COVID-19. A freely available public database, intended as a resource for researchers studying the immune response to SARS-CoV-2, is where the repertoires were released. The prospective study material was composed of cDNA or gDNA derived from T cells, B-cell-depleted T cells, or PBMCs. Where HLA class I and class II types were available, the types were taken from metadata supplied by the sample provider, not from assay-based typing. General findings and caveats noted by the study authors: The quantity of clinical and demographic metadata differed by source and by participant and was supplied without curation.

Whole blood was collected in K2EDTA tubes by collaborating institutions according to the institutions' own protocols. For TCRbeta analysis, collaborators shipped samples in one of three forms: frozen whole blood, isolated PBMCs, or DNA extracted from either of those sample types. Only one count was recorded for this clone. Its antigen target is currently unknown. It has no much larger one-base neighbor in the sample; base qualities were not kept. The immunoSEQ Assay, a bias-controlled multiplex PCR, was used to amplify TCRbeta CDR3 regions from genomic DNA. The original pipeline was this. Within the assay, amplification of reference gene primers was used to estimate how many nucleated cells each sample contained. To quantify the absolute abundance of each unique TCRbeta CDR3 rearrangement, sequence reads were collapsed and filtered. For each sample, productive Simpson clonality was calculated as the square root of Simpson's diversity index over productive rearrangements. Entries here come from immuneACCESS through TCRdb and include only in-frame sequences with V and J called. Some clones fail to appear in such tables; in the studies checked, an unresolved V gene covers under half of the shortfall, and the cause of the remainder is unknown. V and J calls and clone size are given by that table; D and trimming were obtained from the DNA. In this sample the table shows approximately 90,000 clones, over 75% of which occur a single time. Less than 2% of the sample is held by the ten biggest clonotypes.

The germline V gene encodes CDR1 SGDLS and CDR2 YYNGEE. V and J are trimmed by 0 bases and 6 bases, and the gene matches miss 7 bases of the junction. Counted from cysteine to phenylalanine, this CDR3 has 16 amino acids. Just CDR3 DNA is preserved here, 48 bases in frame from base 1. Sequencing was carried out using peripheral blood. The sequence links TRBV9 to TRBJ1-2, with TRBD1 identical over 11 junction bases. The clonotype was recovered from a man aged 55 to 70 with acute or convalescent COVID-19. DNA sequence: TGTGCCAGCAGCGTAGCTACTGGGGGACAGGGGGATGGCTACACCTTC. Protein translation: CASSVATGGQGDGYTF.